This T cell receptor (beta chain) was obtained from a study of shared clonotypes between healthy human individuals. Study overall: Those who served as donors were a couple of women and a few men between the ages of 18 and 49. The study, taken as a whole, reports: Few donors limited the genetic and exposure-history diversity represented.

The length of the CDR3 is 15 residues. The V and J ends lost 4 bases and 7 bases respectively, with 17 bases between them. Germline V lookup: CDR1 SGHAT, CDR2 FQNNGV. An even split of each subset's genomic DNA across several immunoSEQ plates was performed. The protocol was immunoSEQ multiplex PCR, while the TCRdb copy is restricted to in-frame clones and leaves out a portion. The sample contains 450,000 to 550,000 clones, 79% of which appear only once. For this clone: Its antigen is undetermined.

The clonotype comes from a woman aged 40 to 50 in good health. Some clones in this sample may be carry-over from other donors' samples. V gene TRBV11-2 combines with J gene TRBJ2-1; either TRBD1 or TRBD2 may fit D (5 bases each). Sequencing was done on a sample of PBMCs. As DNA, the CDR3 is TGTGCCAGCAGCTCGGGGCTAATAGGTACAAATGAGCAGTTCTTC. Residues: CASSSGLIGTNEQFF.